The rows below give T cell receptor beta chains drawn from one sample of a study of blood T cells in healthy people across ages. TCRdb processed the 5' RACE reads anew with MiXCR; each CDR3 protein has one entry. Seen here are about 1.7 million distinct CDR3 sequences, roughly 30% observed once, and the top ten hold over 7%. Material for sequencing was blood. These receptors were collected from a woman aged 30 to 39 in good health. Both conserved end residues are part of each CDR3. Fields, in order: V gene, D gene, J gene, clone size, CDR3 DNA, CDR3 protein. D genes are given only for firm matches. Clone size, where shown, is once, few, many, or a class for clones that have expanded.

V: TRBV11-2; D: TRBD1; J: TRBJ2-7; size: .; DNA: TGTGCCAGCAGCTTAGACCGGGACAGTGCCTACGAGCAGTACTTC; CDR3: CASSLDRDSAYEQYF
V: TRBV20-1; D: .; J: TRBJ1-2; size: few; DNA: TGCAGTGCTAGAGATGGGCCAGGGGAAGTTAACTATGGCTACACCTTC; CDR3: CSARDGPGEVNYGYTF
V: TRBV7-8; D: TRBD1; J: TRBJ2-5; size: many; DNA: TGTGCCAGCAGCTTCGGACAGGCCCAAGAGACCCAGTACTTC; CDR3: CASSFGQAQETQYF
V: TRBV20-1; D: .; J: TRBJ2-1; size: few; DNA: TGCAGTGCAAATCCGACTAGACCCTCTAAGGTTGAGCAGTTCTTC; CDR3: CSANPTRPSKVEQFF
V: TRBV20-1; D: TRBD1; J: TRBJ1-2; size: few; DNA: TGCAGTGCTAGGACAGGGGGCCACTATGGCTACACCTTC; CDR3: CSARTGGHYGYTF
V: TRBV20-1; D: .; J: TRBJ2-1; size: many; DNA: TGCAGTGCTAGAGTCTCTGGCAGCTACAATGAGCAGTTCTTC; CDR3: CSARVSGSYNEQFF
V: TRBV18; D: .; J: TRBJ1-6; size: .; DNA: TGTGCCAGCTCACCACAGGGGCCGGGTGGTGATTCACCCCTCCACTTT; CDR3: CASSPQGPGGDSPLHF
V: TRBV7-2; D: TRBD1; J: TRBJ2-4; size: many; DNA: TGTGCCAGCAGCTTTTTAGGACAGGGGGCCAAAAACATTCAGTACTTC; CDR3: CASSFLGQGAKNIQYF
V: TRBV5-6; D: .; J: TRBJ1-2; size: .; DNA: TGTGCCAGCGGCTTGGAGATCGAAGGCTACACCTTC; CDR3: CASGLEIEGYTF
V: TRBV10-2; D: TRBD2; J: TRBJ2-7; size: many; DNA: TGCGCCAGCAGTGAGTCAGGCGGGGGACGCGAGCAGTACTTC; CDR3: CASSESGGGREQYF
V: TRBV11-2; D: TRBD1; J: TRBJ2-1; size: .; DNA: TGTGCCAGCAGCTTAGCACAGGGGGCAGGAAATGAGCAGTTCTTC; CDR3: CASSLAQGAGNEQFF
V: TRBV4-1; D: .; J: TRBJ2-1; size: .; DNA: TGCGCCAGCAGCCGAGGGTGGGACACGTCCTACAATGAGCAGTTCTTC; CDR3: CASSRGWDTSYNEQFF
V: TRBV7-6; D: .; J: TRBJ1-4; size: few; DNA: TGTGCCAGCAGTGGGAGTGGAAAACTGTTTTTT; CDR3: CASSGSGKLFF
V: TRBV2; D: TRBD2; J: TRBJ2-1; size: .; DNA: TGTGCCAGCAGTGAGGTCTCGCGCGGGAGGGCCGGGCAGTTCTTC; CDR3: CASSEVSRGRAGQFF
V: TRBV11-2; D: TRBD1; J: TRBJ1-4; size: .; DNA: TGTGCCAGCAATTCGATGAGGGGGCCTAATGAAAAACTGTTTTTT; CDR3: CASNSMRGPNEKLFF
V: TRBV20-1; D: .; J: TRBJ1-2; size: .; DNA: TGCAGTGCTGGGGGACCGTCAGCAGGAGGCTACACCTTC; CDR3: CSAGGPSAGGYTF
V: TRBV20-1; D: .; J: TRBJ1-5; size: few; DNA: TGCAGTGTCAGACCAGGGACCGGAACGGCCCAGCATTTT; CDR3: CSVRPGTGTAQHF
V: TRBV9; D: TRBD2; J: TRBJ2-5; size: .; DNA: TGTGCCAGCAGCGTAACTAGCGGGGTGTACCAAGAGACCCAGTACTTC; CDR3: CASSVTSGVYQETQYF
V: TRBV20-1; D: TRBD1; J: TRBJ1-2; size: .; DNA: TGCAGTGCTAGAGAAATGGTAGGGGGCGACTATGGCTACACCTTC; CDR3: CSAREMVGGDYGYTF
V: TRBV25-1; D: .; J: TRBJ1-2; size: .; DNA: TGTGCCAGCAGTGATTGGTGGGGCTACACCTTC; CDR3: CASSDWWGYTF
V: TRBV12-2; D: .; J: TRBJ2-1; size: once; DNA: TGTGCAAGTCGCTTAACCCGGGACAGGGTTCTTCCCTACAATGAGCAGTTCTTC; CDR3: CASRLTRDRVLPYNEQFF
V: TRBV10-3; D: .; J: TRBJ2-1; size: many; DNA: TGTGCCATCAGTGAGTCATTAGCGAGTTCCTACAATGAGCAGTTCTTC; CDR3: CAISESLASSYNEQFF
V: TRBV5-1; D: TRBD2; J: TRBJ2-1; size: .; DNA: TGCGCCAGCAGCGCGGGACTAGCGGGAGTAGCTGAGCAGTTCTTC; CDR3: CASSAGLAGVAEQFF
V: TRBV29-1; D: TRBD1; J: TRBJ2-2; size: many; DNA: TGCAGCGTTGGTTTCCGGGACAGATGGACCGGGGAGCTGTTTTTT; CDR3: CSVGFRDRWTGELFF
V: TRBV5-5; D: .; J: TRBJ2-5; size: many; DNA: TGTGCCAGCAGCTTGGAGCAGGGATCAGTAGAGACCCAGTACTTC; CDR3: CASSLEQGSVETQYF
V: TRBV7-9; D: .; J: TRBJ1-2; size: .; DNA: TGTGCCAGCAGCTTAGCTATGCGACATTACACCTTC; CDR3: CASSLAMRHYTF
V: TRBV2; D: .; J: TRBJ2-6; size: few; DNA: TGTGCCAGCAATGCAGTTGCTGGGGCCAACGTCCTGACTTTC; CDR3: CASNAVAGANVLTF